Reported below is one TCR beta chain. At one end the junction does not follow the germline gene, possibly because of a read error. TCRdb's copy holds only in-frame clones and misses some; the assay was immunoSEQ multiplex PCR. The repertoire holds about 180,000 clones, with roughly 89% as singletons. The data were obtained in a study of blood T cell repertoires in COVID-19. In the study overall: Sample material is recorded as cDNA or gDNA derived from T cells, B-cell-depleted T cells, or PBMCs.

Participant-given clinical history determined each cohort assignment. The sequence was collected from a woman in her thirties or forties with acute COVID-19. The sequencing input was PBMCs or T cells enriched from blood (not recorded which).

DNA for the CDR3: TGTGCTAGCACTAACAGGTTTGATGACTATGGCTACACCTTC. Its protein is CASTNRFDDYGYTF. The chain recombines TRBV7-7 with TRBJ1-2; D may be TRBD1 (5 bases). The CDR3 runs 14 residues. CDR1 is SSHAT, CDR2 FNYEAQ, per germline (reference sequence). The full variable domain, with the rest looked up from reference TRBV7-7 and TRBJ1-2, is GAGVSQSPRYKVTKRGQDVTLRCDPISSHATLYWYQQALGQGPEFLTYFNYEAQPDKSGLPSDRFSAERPEGSISTLTIQRTEQRDSAMYRCASTNRFDDYGYTFGSGTRLTVV.